This is a list of T cell receptor beta chains from one sample in a study of patients and donors after allogeneic stem cell transplantation. TCRdb reprocessed the RT-PCR reads via MiXCR and lists one record per CDR3 protein. The sample has about a million distinct CDR3 sequences; about 20% are singletons. Sequencing was carried out using blood, either unsorted or a sorted T cell fraction (not recorded which). Receptor source: a human donor who was either an allogeneic HSCT recipient or a stem cell or donor lymphocyte infusion donor (not recorded which). It is not recorded whose cells these are; they may come from a transplant donor. The CDR3 runs from the conserved cysteine through the conserved F or W. The D gene is left open where the match is weak. The size of a clone is reported for some rows only, either as once, few or many, or as a class for expanded clones.

clone_size	j_call	d_call	v_call	cdr3_aa	cdr3_nt
many	TRBJ2-5	-	TRBV5-1	CASSLVAIQETQYF	TGCGCCAGCAGCTTGGTGGCTATTCAAGAGACCCAGTACTTC
few	TRBJ1-2	TRBD1	TRBV20-1	CSAAERQGDLGYTF	TGCAGTGCCGCTGAAAGGCAGGGGGATCTTGGCTACACCTTC
few	TRBJ1-6	-	TRBV27	CASSLVPSGSPLHF	TGTGCCAGCAGTTTGGTCCCTTCGGGGTCACCCCTCCACTTT
-	TRBJ2-1	TRBD2	TRBV5-1	CASSLSSGADWYNEQFF	TGCGCCAGCAGCTTGTCTAGCGGGGCCGACTGGTACAATGAGCAGTTCTTC
-	TRBJ2-7	-	TRBV10-2	CASTWVPYEQYF	TGCGCCAGTACCTGGGTCCCCTACGAGCAGTACTTC
few	TRBJ1-2	-	TRBV9	CASSVGGGPTKGYTF	TGTGCCAGCAGCGTAGGGGGGGGCCCCACGAAAGGCTACACCTTC
once	TRBJ1-2	-	TRBV21-1	CASSKVRGPRYGYTF	TGTGCCAGCAGCAAAGTCCGGGGCCCGCGATATGGCTACACCTTC
-	TRBJ2-7	TRBD1	TRBV7-8	CASSRFQAKTGPTYEQYF	TGTGCCAGCAGCCGTTTCCAGGCGAAGACAGGGCCCACCTACGAGCAGTACTTC
-	TRBJ2-5	TRBD2	TRBV11-2	CASSLDGLAGQETQYF	TGTGCCAGCAGCTTAGACGGACTAGCGGGACAAGAGACCCAGTACTTC
-	TRBJ2-5	-	TRBV5-1	CASSATGKETQYF	TGCGCCAGCAGCGCTACAGGGAAAGAGACCCAGTACTTC
-	TRBJ2-5	-	TRBV20-1	CSARGRGGETQYF	TGCAGTGCTAGAGGGAGGGGCGGGGAGACCCAGTACTTC
many	TRBJ1-5	TRBD1	TRBV10-3	CAITGQVGQPQHF	TGTGCCATCACCGGACAGGTAGGACAGCCCCAGCATTTT
-	TRBJ2-3	-	TRBV20-1	CSAKLGLSDTQYF	TGCAGTGCTAAACTAGGACTTTCAGATACGCAGTATTTT
few	TRBJ2-1	TRBD2	TRBV27	CASTLGGGAHNEQFF	TGTGCCAGCACCCTTGGCGGGGGGGCGCACAATGAGCAGTTCTTC
-	TRBJ2-7	-	TRBV6-1	CASSDYRGGTYEQYF	TGTGCCAGCAGTGACTACAGGGGGGGGACCTACGAGCAGTACTTC
-	TRBJ2-4	TRBD2	TRBV20-1	CSASGLAGAPKNIQYF	TGCAGTGCTAGCGGACTAGCGGGAGCCCCCAAAAACATTCAGTACTTC
-	TRBJ1-1	TRBD1	TRBV24-1	CATSDRGRGVAFF	TGTGCCACCAGTGATAGGGGGCGCGGGGTGGCTTTCTTT
few	TRBJ1-4	TRBD1	TRBV7-6	CASSLPGQAEKLFF	TGTGCCAGCAGCTTACCGGGACAGGCCGAAAAACTGTTTTTT
few	TRBJ2-3	-	TRBV10-3	CAISPTGAARDTQYF	TGTGCCATCAGTCCTACCGGCGCGGCTCGGGATACGCAGTATTTT
few	TRBJ2-3	-	TRBV25-1	CASSEAGRVTTDTQYF	TGTGCCAGCAGTGAAGCGGGTCGGGTTACCACAGATACGCAGTATTTT
many	TRBJ2-3	TRBD2	TRBV20-1	CSARDRLAGTDTQYF	TGCAGTGCTAGAGACCGACTAGCGGGCACAGATACGCAGTATTTT
-	TRBJ1-1	-	TRBV20-1	CSTTGDVGTEAFF	TGCAGCACCACCGGGGATGTGGGGACTGAAGCTTTCTTT
-	TRBJ2-7	TRBD1	TRBV6-2/TRBV6-3	CASGDRLETYEQYF	TGTGCCAGTGGGGACAGATTGGAGACCTACGAGCAGTACTTC
few	TRBJ2-5	-	TRBV6-5	CASIGETQYF	TGTGCCAGCATTGGCGAGACCCAGTACTTC
few	TRBJ2-7	TRBD1	TRBV18	CASRPSGQGNEQYF	TGTGCCAGCCGTCCTTCGGGACAGGGGAACGAGCAGTACTTC
few	TRBJ1-1	TRBD1	TRBV6-5	CASSYEGASGSEAFF	TGTGCCAGCAGTTACGAGGGGGCGAGTGGCTCTGAAGCTTTCTTT
few	TRBJ2-3	-	TRBV12-3/TRBV12-4	CASSLGGVLTDTQYF	TGTGCCAGCAGTTTAGGCGGGGTTTTAACAGATACGCAGTATTTT
-	TRBJ2-3	-	TRBV10-3	CAISEVLGGITDTQYF	TGTGCCATCAGTGAGGTTTTAGGGGGGATCACAGATACGCAGTATTTT
few	TRBJ2-7	-	TRBV29-1	CSVNGGGFEQYF	TGCAGCGTTAACGGTGGAGGGTTTGAGCAGTACTTC